These T cell receptor beta chains were read from a single sample in a study of memory CD4+ T cells and cytomegalovirus serostatus. Generated by immunoSEQ multiplex PCR, the TCRdb table keeps only in-frame clones and is missing some. The sample holds some 54,000 clones, 83% seen once. Sequenced: memory CD4+ T cells from blood. The origin of the receptors is an adult in good health and CMV-seropositive. CDR3s include the opening cysteine and the closing phenylalanine or tryptophan. Fields, in order: J gene, D gene, clone size, V gene, CDR3 DNA, CDR3 protein. The D gene is left open where the match is weak. Rows give clone size only sometimes, using once, few, many, or a class for an expanded clone.

J gene: TRBJ2-7; D gene: NA; clone size: few; V gene: TRBV5-6; CDR3 DNA: TGTGCCAGCAGCTTAGGATCAGGGACCTTCTACGAGCAGTACTTC; CDR3 protein: CASSLGSGTFYEQYF
J gene: TRBJ1-3; D gene: NA; clone size: few; V gene: TRBV2; CDR3 DNA: TGTGCCAGCAGTGATGCAGTCCTCCTCTCTGGAAACACCATATATTTT; CDR3 protein: CASSDAVLLSGNTIYF
J gene: TRBJ2-1; D gene: TRBD2; clone size: NA; V gene: TRBV7-3; CDR3 DNA: TGTGCCAGCAGCCCAAGAGGCCTTAGCGGGGGGGCGTTGGAGCAGTTCTTC; CDR3 protein: CASSPRGLSGGALEQFF
J gene: TRBJ2-7; D gene: TRBD1; clone size: NA; V gene: TRBV12-5; CDR3 DNA: TGTGCTAGTGGTCCCGGACAGGGGGCGGACGAGCAGTACTTC; CDR3 protein: CASGPGQGADEQYF
J gene: TRBJ2-5; D gene: NA; clone size: NA; V gene: TRBV21-1; CDR3 DNA: TGTGCCAGCAGCAAATCCTTCTCCCCGGGACAGGGAGAGACCCAGTACTTC; CDR3 protein: CASSKSFSPGQGETQYF
J gene: TRBJ2-6; D gene: NA; clone size: NA; V gene: TRBV5-4; CDR3 DNA: TGTGCCAGCAGCTTGTTGGGATCCCCCGAGGCTGGGGCCAACGTCCTGACTTTC; CDR3 protein: CASSLLGSPEAGANVLTF
J gene: TRBJ2-3; D gene: TRBD2; clone size: NA; V gene: TRBV7-2; CDR3 DNA: TGTGCCAGCAGCCAAACTAGCGGCACAGATACGCAGTATTTT; CDR3 protein: CASSQTSGTDTQYF
J gene: TRBJ2-1; D gene: TRBD2; clone size: few; V gene: TRBV7-2; CDR3 DNA: TGTGCCAGCAGCTTAGAGGGGACTAGCGGGAGGTTCTACAATGAGCAGTTCTTC; CDR3 protein: CASSLEGTSGRFYNEQFF
J gene: TRBJ2-7; D gene: NA; clone size: few; V gene: TRBV20-1; CDR3 DNA: TGCAGTGCTAGGGTGGTTTACGAGCAGTACTTC; CDR3 protein: CSARVVYEQYF
J gene: TRBJ2-3; D gene: NA; clone size: NA; V gene: TRBV28; CDR3 DNA: TGTGCCAGCAGGACACCCGGGAGCACAGATACGCAGTATTTT; CDR3 protein: CASRTPGSTDTQYF
J gene: TRBJ2-7; D gene: NA; clone size: NA; V gene: TRBV7-2; CDR3 DNA: TGTGCCAGCAGCTTAGGGGTCGGCGAGCAGTACTTC; CDR3 protein: CASSLGVGEQYF
J gene: TRBJ1-1; D gene: NA; clone size: NA; V gene: TRBV28; CDR3 DNA: TGTGCCAGCAGTTTAAAGGTCGCAGGGAACACTGAAGCTTTCTTT; CDR3 protein: CASSLKVAGNTEAFF
J gene: TRBJ1-1; D gene: NA; clone size: NA; V gene: TRBV6-1; CDR3 DNA: TGTGCCAGCATCGAAAGGGGGAACACTGAAGCTTTCTTT; CDR3 protein: CASIERGNTEAFF
J gene: TRBJ2-1; D gene: TRBD1; clone size: few; V gene: TRBV28; CDR3 DNA: TGTGCCAGCAGCCCGGGGACAGGTACGAGGCGGCAGTTCTTC; CDR3 protein: CASSPGTGTRRQFF
J gene: TRBJ1-5; D gene: NA; clone size: NA; V gene: TRBV19; CDR3 DNA: TGTGCCAGTAGTTCGGACGGATACAATCAGCCCCAGCATTTT; CDR3 protein: CASSSDGYNQPQHF
J gene: TRBJ2-1; D gene: TRBD2; clone size: NA; V gene: TRBV7-9; CDR3 DNA: TGTGCCAGCAGCTTAGATATCGGACTAGCGGGAGGGAATGAGCAGTTCTTC; CDR3 protein: CASSLDIGLAGGNEQFF
J gene: TRBJ1-3; D gene: NA; clone size: NA; V gene: TRBV9; CDR3 DNA: TGTGCCAGCAGCGCTAGGATCAGCTCTGGAAACACCATATATTTT; CDR3 protein: CASSARISSGNTIYF
J gene: TRBJ2-3; D gene: NA; clone size: NA; V gene: TRBV6-6; CDR3 DNA: TGTGCCGCGGGCAGGGGGGGAGATACGCAGTATTTT; CDR3 protein: CAAGRGGDTQYF
J gene: TRBJ1-2; D gene: NA; clone size: NA; V gene: TRBV27; CDR3 DNA: TGTGCCAGCTCAACCCGACGGAACTATGGCTACACCTTC; CDR3 protein: CASSTRRNYGYTF
J gene: TRBJ2-1; D gene: TRBD2; clone size: NA; V gene: TRBV18; CDR3 DNA: TGTGCCAGCTCAGGAACTAGCGGGAGCTCCTACAATGAGCAGTTCTTC; CDR3 protein: CASSGTSGSSYNEQFF
J gene: TRBJ2-6; D gene: NA; clone size: NA; V gene: TRBV5-1; CDR3 DNA: TGCGCCAGCAGCTTGGATTCTGGGGCCAACGTCCTGACTTTC; CDR3 protein: CASSLDSGANVLTF
J gene: TRBJ1-3; D gene: NA; clone size: NA; V gene: TRBV5-1; CDR3 DNA: TGCGCCAGCAGCCCAGCCAGGTCGGAATCTGGAAACACCATATATTTT; CDR3 protein: CASSPARSESGNTIYF
J gene: TRBJ1-4; D gene: TRBD1; clone size: once; V gene: TRBV6-5; CDR3 DNA: TGTGCCAGCAGAGGACAGGCGCTTAATGAAAAACTGTTTTTT; CDR3 protein: CASRGQALNEKLFF
J gene: TRBJ1-4; D gene: TRBD1; clone size: NA; V gene: TRBV4-1; CDR3 DNA: TGCGCCAGCAGCCTGCCGGGACAGCCTAATGAAAAACTGTTTTTT; CDR3 protein: CASSLPGQPNEKLFF